A single sample gave rise to the 28 T cell receptor beta chains below, sequenced in a study of OX40 agonist ivuxolimab in advanced cancers. Assay used: immunoSEQ multiplex PCR; TCRdb lists only in-frame clones, some missing. The sample has tens of thousands of clones; around nine tenths are singletons. Sequencing was performed on CD4+ or CD8+ T cells sorted from blood, taken in a trial of the OX40 agonist ivuxolimab. Source of these receptors: an adult with an advanced solid tumor such as melanoma, head and neck, liver or kidney cancer.

This rearrangement joins TRBV4-3 to TRBJ1-1, with TRBD1 matching over 7 bases. CDR3 size: 16 residues. V lost 0 bases to trimming and J lost 0 bases; unmatched junction nucleotides: 4. Germline lookup yields CDR1 LGHNA and CDR2 YSLEER. The CDR3 coding sequence is TGCGCCAGCAGCCAAGATGGGACAGATCTGAACACTGAAGCTTTCTTT. It encodes CASSQDGTDLNTEAFF.

The chain links TRBV5-5 to TRBJ1-1; D gene unclear. V lost 1 base, J lost 1 base, and 14 bases lay in between. Germline assignment: CDR1 SGHKS and CDR2 YYEKEE (reference sequence). CDR3 size: 16 residues. The CDR3 reads CASSLFSRIGNTEAFF. In DNA, the CDR3 is TGTGCCAGCAGCTTGTTCAGTCGGATAGGGAACACTGAAGCTTTCTTT.

The chain carries TRBV6-5 and TRBJ1-1; no clear D gene. Per the germline V gene, CDR1 is MNHEY and CDR2 is SVGAGI. The V end was cut by 5 bases, the J end by 0 bases, with 10 bases between. The CDR3 sequence is 14 residues long. In DNA, the CDR3 is TGTGCCAGCAGTCAATACGGGATGAACACTGAAGCTTTCTTT. It translates to CASSQYGMNTEAFF.

CDR3 in DNA: TGTGCCAGCAGCCCCTGGGGCTCTGGAAACACCATATATTTT. This codes for CASSPWGSGNTIYF. V gene TRBV9 combines with J gene TRBJ1-3; D not resolved. Germline V CDR1 and CDR2: SGDLS, YYNGEE. The CDR3 has 14 amino acids. V lost 4 bases and J 0 bases, leaving 8 bases between the germline ends.

This sequence joins TRBV4-2 and TRBJ1-3; D uncertain. Germline loops: CDR1 LGHNA, CDR2 YNFKEQ. Trimming took 2 bases from V and 0 from J, leaving 17 bases between them. The CDR3 has 18 residues. CDR3 protein: CASSQLRREGDSGNTIYF. DNA for the CDR3: TGTGCCAGCAGCCAATTGCGCCGGGAGGGAGACTCTGGAAACACCATATATTTT.

The V call is TRBV6-1, the J call TRBJ1-1; 8 bases align to TRBD1. The CDR3 length is 14 residues. CDR1 and CDR2 from the germline V gene are MNHNS and SASEGT. V lost 6 bases to trimming and J lost 2 bases; unmatched junction nucleotides: 5. CDR3 in DNA: TGTGCCAGCAGCTTGACAGGGGAAAACACTGAAGCTTTCTTT. Its translation: CASSLTGENTEAFF.

V is TRBV7-8 and J is TRBJ2-1, with D maybe TRBD2 (6 bases). V lost 4 bases and J 15 bases, leaving 13 bases between the germline ends. The CDR3 consists of 11 residues. CDR1 and CDR2 from the germline V gene are SGHVS and FQNEAQ. The CDR3, as DNA: TGTGCCAGCAGCTCGACTAGTCAGGTGTTCTTC. It codes for CASSSTSQVFF.

The J gene is TRBJ1-5, the V gene TRBV5-1; D perhaps matches TRBD1 (5 bases). V lost 7 bases and J lost 0, with 14 bases in between. The germline V gene encodes CDR1 SGHRS and CDR2 YFSETQ. The CDR3 spans 15 residues. The CDR3 here is CASSPGGYSNQPQHF. The DNA of the CDR3 is TGCGCCAGCTCCCCCGGGGGGTATAGCAATCAGCCCCAGCATTTT.

The rearrangement links TRBV27 to TRBJ1-1; possible D gene TRBD1, 5 bases. Germline loops: CDR1 MNHEY, CDR2 SMNVEV (reference sequence). V was cut by 3 bases and J by 3 bases, with 14 bases left in between. CDR3 length equals 15 residues. The CDR3 sequence is CASSFFRALDTEAFF. In DNA, the CDR3 is TGTGCCAGCAGTTTTTTCAGGGCCCTTGACACTGAAGCTTTCTTT.

The sample holds a few counts of this clone. The rearrangement joins TRBV29-1 to TRBJ2-2; D is possibly TRBD1 (5 bases). V lost 5 bases and J 1 base, leaving 5 bases between the germline ends. The CDR3 sequence is 12 residues long. Per the germline V gene, CDR1 is SQVTM and CDR2 is ANQGSEA. The CDR3 DNA reads TGCAGCGTTACAGGGAACACCGGGGAGCTGTTTTTT. Translated, it gives CSVTGNTGELFF.

The chain couples TRBV4-1 to TRBJ2-2; D might be TRBD1 (5 bases). There are 16 residues in the CDR3. V was shortened by 4 bases and J by 2 bases, with 14 bases between the two germline ends. Germline V CDR1 and CDR2: MGHRA, YSYEKL. In DNA form, the CDR3 reads TGCGCCAGCAGCCCAAAAGTGGGGCCTAACACCGGGGAGCTGTTTTTT. It is translated as CASSPKVGPNTGELFF.

The chain combines TRBV7-9 with TRBJ2-7; weak D call: TRBD1 (5 bases). Per germline, CDR1 SEHNR and CDR2 FQNEAQ (reference sequence). This CDR3 is 13 amino acids long. The V and J ends lost 0 bases and 4 bases respectively, with 7 bases between them. The chain's CDR3 is CASSLADMYEQYF. CDR3 bases: TGTGCCAGCAGCTTAGCGGACATGTACGAGCAGTACTTC.

V and J are TRBV5-5 and TRBJ2-3, with 11 bases aligning to TRBD1. V lost 4 bases to trimming and J lost 0 bases; unmatched junction nucleotides: 4. This CDR3 is 16 amino acids long. Germline V gives CDR1 SGHKS, CDR2 YYEKEE (reference sequence). CDR3 residues: CASSPGTGGSTDTQYF. The CDR3, as DNA: TGTGCCAGCAGCCCGGGGACAGGGGGAAGCACAGATACGCAGTATTTT. Variable domain in full (rest from reference TRBV5-5 and TRBJ2-3): DAGVTQSPTHLIKTRGQQVTLRCSPISGHKSVSWYQQVLGQGPQFIFQYYEKEERGRGNFPDRFSARQFPNYSSELNVNALLLGDSALYLCASSPGTGGSTDTQYFGPGTRLTVL.

This clone has only a few counts. This rearrangement joins TRBV4-3 to TRBJ2-2; no reliable D call. V lost 3 bases to trimming and J lost 5 bases, with 13 bases between them. CDR1 is LGHNA, CDR2 YSLEER, per germline. This CDR3 contains 15 residues. The CDR3 bases are TGCGCCAGCAGCCATGCCACAGAACGGACCGGGGAGCTGTTTTTT. Its translation: CASSHATERTGELFF.

The chain uses TRBV6-5 and TRBJ2-7; no clear D. The ends were cut back, 2 bases at V and 1 base at J, with 9 bases in the middle. Per germline, CDR1 MNHEY and CDR2 SVGAGI. The CDR3 totals 14 residues. The CDR3 DNA reads TGTGCCAGCAGTTACGATGGCACGTCCTACGAGCAGTACTTC. Its translation: CASSYDGTSYEQYF.

The chain couples TRBV9 to TRBJ2-2, with D unclear. The germline gives CDR1 SGDLS, CDR2 YYNGEE. Trimming took 0 bases from V and 6 from J, leaving 6 bases between them. This CDR3 is 13 amino acids long. The CDR3 region is CASSVGGAGELFF. CDR3 coding DNA: TGTGCCAGCAGCGTAGGCGGAGCCGGGGAGCTGTTTTTT.

A single count supports this clone. The V call is TRBV7-9, the J call TRBJ1-3, with 7 bases identical to TRBD1. This CDR3 has 16 amino acids. The trim removed 3 bases at V and 0 bases at J, leaving 5 bases unmatched. From germline, CDR1 is SEHNR and CDR2 FQNEAQ (reference sequence). DNA of the CDR3: TGTGCCAGCAGCTTTTTTCCAGGGGGCTCTGGAAACACCATATATTTT. It specifies CASSFFPGGSGNTIYF.

This rearrangement joins TRBV4-1 to TRBJ1-1, with D unresolved. CDR3 length: 13 amino acids. V was cut by 4 bases and J by 7 bases, with 13 bases left in between. Germline loops: CDR1 MGHRA, CDR2 YSYEKL. The CDR3 region has the DNA TGCGCCAGCAGCCCTAGATCGATGGGTGAAGCTTTCTTT. Its protein product is CASSPRSMGEAFF.

The chain uses TRBV6-5 and TRBJ1-5; no clear D gene. The CDR3 has 10 amino acids. Per germline, CDR1 MNHEY and CDR2 SVGAGI. V was pared by 5 bases and J by 13 bases, with 9 bases between. The chain's CDR3 is CASSDPGQHF. For the CDR3, the DNA is TGTGCCAGCAGTGATCCTGGACAGCATTTT.

The rearrangement joins TRBV19 to TRBJ2-1; 12 bases are a match to TRBD2. V lost 6 bases to trimming and J lost 8 bases; unmatched junction nucleotides: 8. The CDR3 spans 15 residues. Germline V CDR1 and CDR2: LNHDA, SQIVND (reference sequence). The CDR3 DNA sequence: TGTGCCAGTAGCCCCGGACTAGCGGGGTCCTATGAGCAGTTCTTC. It is translated as CASSPGLAGSYEQFF.

V and J are TRBV19 and TRBJ1-3; 8 nucleotides line up with TRBD1. This CDR3 spans 16 amino acids. The ends lost 7 bases at V and 2 bases at J; junction bases unmatched: 10. Germline loops: CDR1 LNHDA, CDR2 SQIVND (reference sequence). The CDR3 loop is CASTEHPGQAGNTIYF. CDR3 sequence (DNA): TGTGCCAGTACGGAACACCCGGGACAGGCTGGAAACACCATATATTTT.

This clone was seen more than once but under ten times. This chain uses TRBV15 with TRBJ1-2; TRBD1 matches at 7 bases. The V and J ends lost 1 base and 3 bases, in that order; junction bases with no gene match: 17. The CDR3 consists of 19 residues. Germline V gene sequence: CDR1 LNHNV, CDR2 YYDKDF (reference sequence). The CDR3 protein is CATSRGTSTWDSVDYGYTF. As DNA, the CDR3 is TGTGCCACCAGCAGAGGTACTTCCACTTGGGACAGCGTAGACTATGGCTACACCTTC.

The rearrangement joins TRBV7-2 to TRBJ1-1; D is perhaps TRBD1 (5 bases). The CDR3 contains 14 residues. The germline V gene has CDR1 SGHTA and CDR2 FQGNSA. The V end was cut by 5 bases, the J end by 2 bases, with 12 bases between. The CDR3, as DNA: TGTGCCAGCAGCCCTCTAGACAGAAACACTGAAGCTTTCTTT. Its protein product is CASSPLDRNTEAFF.

The chain links TRBV7-2 to TRBJ1-5; tentatively, D is TRBD1 (6 bases). The ends were cut back, 8 bases at V and 1 base at J, with 18 bases in the middle. The CDR3 sequence is 16 residues long. Germline CDR1 SGHTA, CDR2 FQGNSA. Written as DNA, the CDR3 is TGTGCCAGCGGCCTAGGTCGGGGGGGCAGCAATCAGCCCCAGCATTTT. Translating gives CASGLGRGGSNQPQHF. The entire variable domain, with the rest obtained from reference TRBV7-2 and TRBJ1-5, is as follows: GAGVSQSPSNKVTEKGKDVELRCDPISGHTALYWYRQSLGQGLEFLIYFQGNSAPDKSGLPSDRFSAERTGGSVSTLTIQRTQQEDSAVYLCASGLGRGGSNQPQHFGDGTRLSIL.

The chain has TRBV11-2 and TRBJ2-5; D uncertain. Germline CDR1 and CDR2: SGHAT and FQNNGV. V lost 0 bases and J 3 bases, leaving 8 bases between the germline ends. CDR3 length equals 14 residues. This chain's CDR3 is CASSLEPREETQYF. The CDR3 nucleotides read TGTGCCAGCAGCTTAGAGCCCCGGGAAGAGACCCAGTACTTC.

The chain combines TRBV6-5 with TRBJ2-7; D is undetermined. Trimming cost V 2 bases and J 2 bases, with 10 bases left between them. Germline V lookup: CDR1 MNHEY, CDR2 SVGAGI. This CDR3 region has 14 residues. The CDR3 DNA reads as TGTGCCAGCAGTTACAGGGTCAGAACCTACGAGCAGTACTTC. It codes for CASSYRVRTYEQYF.

This rearrangement joins TRBV15 to TRBJ1-1; D remains unclear. Trimming pared 5 bases from V and 1 base from J, leaving 11 bases between. In germline, CDR1 is LNHNV, CDR2 YYDKDF (reference sequence). The CDR3 contains 14 residues. Written as DNA, the CDR3 is TGTGCCACCAGCGAAGGAGGGCCGAACACTGAAGCTTTCTTT. Its translation: CATSEGGPNTEAFF.

This rearrangement joins TRBV4-3 to TRBJ2-3, with D possibly matching TRBD2 (7 bases). The V gene's germline CDR1 is LGHNA and CDR2 YSLEER. The CDR3 consists of 15 residues. Trimming removed 0 bases from V and 4 bases from J, with 11 bases in between. DNA for the CDR3: TGCGCCAGCAGCCAAGATGGGGGGGGGCCAGATACGCAGTATTTT. It yields the protein CASSQDGGGPDTQYF.